This passage covers 7 T cell receptor beta chains from one sample sequenced in a study of T-cell reconstitution after alpha-beta-depleted transplantation in children. Molecular barcoding with unique molecular identifiers was used for the TCRbeta library. MiXCR was run by TCRdb on the PCR reads, yielding one entry per CDR3 protein. The profile shows around 230,000 distinct CDR3 sequences, under 20% of them singletons. The source material was PBMCs, mostly from graft donor cells, sampled 360 days after TCRalphabeta/CD19-depleted stem cell transplant. The receptors originated from a male patient under 10 years old who had a stem cell transplant for acute lymphoblastic leukemia, so the T cells may come from the graft donor.

This clonotype was detected only a few times. The chain employs TRBV9 and TRBJ2-1; D is perhaps TRBD1 (5 bases). The V gene's germline CDR1 is SGDLS and CDR2 YYNGEE. This CDR3 is built from 15 residues. Deletions cut 1 base from V and 8 bases from J, with 16 bases between. DNA of the CDR3: TGTGCCAGCAGCGTACGCGGACAAAGGGGCGATGAGCAGTTCTTC. The encoded protein is CASSVRGQRGDEQFF.

The chain joins TRBV5-1 to TRBJ2-1, with 9 bases matching TRBD2. Germline CDR1 SGHRS, CDR2 YFSETQ. Unmatched junction bases numbered 11, after V lost 3 bases and J lost 7 bases. The CDR3 length is 16 residues. CDR3 sequence reads: CASSSPGLAGRNEQFF. Here the CDR3 DNA reads TGCGCCAGCAGCTCCCCGGGACTAGCTGGGAGGAATGAGCAGTTCTTC.

The J gene is TRBJ1-1, the V gene TRBV10-3; no clear D gene. Trimming removed 2 bases at V and 3 bases at J, with 10 bases between. Germline-derived CDR1 and CDR2 are ENHRY and SYGVKD. The CDR3 sequence is 14 residues long. The CDR3 region is CAISERVFDTEAFF. In DNA form, the CDR3 reads TGTGCCATCAGTGAGCGGGTTTTTGACACTGAAGCTTTCTTT.

Only a few counts were recorded for this clonotype. The rearrangement links TRBV10-3 to TRBJ2-1, with TRBD1 identical over 11 bases. Trimming removed 7 bases from V and 6 bases from J; junction bases left unmatched: 8. CDR1 ENHRY and CDR2 SYGVKD come from the germline V gene. The CDR3 consists of 15 residues. In DNA form, the CDR3 reads TGTGCCATCACCCCGGGACAGGGGGTTTCCAATGAGCAGTTCTTC. It translates to CAITPGQGVSNEQFF.

The rearrangement links TRBV25-1 to TRBJ2-1, with a possible D match to TRBD1 (6 bases). Germline V CDR1 and CDR2: MGHDK, SYGVNS. The CDR3 covers 17 residues. V lost 2 bases and J lost 0, with 14 bases in between. The CDR3 is CASSEVGTQSSYNEQFF. The DNA of the CDR3 is TGTGCCAGCAGTGAAGTTGGGACACAAAGCTCCTACAATGAGCAGTTCTTC.

This clonotype was picked up many times. V gene TRBV15 combines with J gene TRBJ2-5; 8 bases agree with TRBD1. The CDR3 has 14 residues. The J segment lost 5 bases and the V segment lost 4 bases, leaving 6 bases of the junction unmatched. Germline values: CDR1 LNHNV, CDR2 YYDKDF (reference sequence). The CDR3: CATSKDRVAETQYF. CDR3 DNA sequence: TGTGCCACCAGCAAGGACAGGGTCGCGGAGACCCAGTACTTC.

This chain joins TRBV18 and TRBJ1-4; 9 positions agree with TRBD1. The CDR3 loop spans 17 amino acids. The germline gives CDR1 KGHSH, CDR2 LQKENI. V trimming: 4 bases; J trimming: 8 bases; junction bases outside the gene matches: 14. CDR3 sequence reads: CASSLISTDRGGEKLFF. CDR3 nucleotide sequence: TGTGCCAGCTCACTCATTTCGACGGACAGGGGTGGGGAAAAACTGTTTTTT.